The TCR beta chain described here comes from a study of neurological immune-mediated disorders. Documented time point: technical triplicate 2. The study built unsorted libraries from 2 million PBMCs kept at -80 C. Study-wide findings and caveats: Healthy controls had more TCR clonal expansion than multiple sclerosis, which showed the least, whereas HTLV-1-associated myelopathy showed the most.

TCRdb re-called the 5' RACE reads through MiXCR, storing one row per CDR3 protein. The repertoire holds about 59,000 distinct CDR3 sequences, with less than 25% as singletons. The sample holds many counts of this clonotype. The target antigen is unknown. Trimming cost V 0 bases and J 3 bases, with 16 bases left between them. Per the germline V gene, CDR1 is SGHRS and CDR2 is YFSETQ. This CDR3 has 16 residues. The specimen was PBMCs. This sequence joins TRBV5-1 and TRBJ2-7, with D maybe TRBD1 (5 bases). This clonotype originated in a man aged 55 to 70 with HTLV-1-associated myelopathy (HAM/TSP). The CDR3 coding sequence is TGCGCCAGCAGCTTGGGCATGGGGCAGCAACGCTACGAGCAGTACTTC. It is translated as CASSLGMGQQRYEQYF. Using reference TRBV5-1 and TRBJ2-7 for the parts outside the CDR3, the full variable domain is KAGVTQTPRYLIKTRGQQVTLSCSPISGHRSVSWYQQTPGQGLQFLFEYFSETQRNKGNFPGRFSGRQFSNSRSEMNVSTLELGDSALYLCASSLGMGQQRYEQYFGPGTRLTVT.